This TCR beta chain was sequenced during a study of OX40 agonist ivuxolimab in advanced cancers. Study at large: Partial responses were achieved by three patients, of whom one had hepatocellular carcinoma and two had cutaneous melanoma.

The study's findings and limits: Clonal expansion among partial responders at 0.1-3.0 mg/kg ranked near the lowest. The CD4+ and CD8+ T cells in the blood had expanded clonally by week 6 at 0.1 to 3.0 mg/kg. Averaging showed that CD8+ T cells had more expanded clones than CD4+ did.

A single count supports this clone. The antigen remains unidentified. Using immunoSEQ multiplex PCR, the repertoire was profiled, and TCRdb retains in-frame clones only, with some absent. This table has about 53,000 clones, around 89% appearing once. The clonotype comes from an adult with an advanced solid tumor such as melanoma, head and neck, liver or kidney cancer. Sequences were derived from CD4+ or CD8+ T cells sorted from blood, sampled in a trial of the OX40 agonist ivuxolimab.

This chain's CDR3 is CAISESMVGGRNTEAFF. CDR3 in DNA: TGTGCCATCAGTGAGTCGATGGTTGGGGGGCGGAACACTGAAGCTTTCTTT. The chain joins TRBV10-3 to TRBJ1-1, with D possibly matching TRBD1 (6 bases). CDR3 length: 17 residues. V was cut by 0 bases and J by 1 base, with 15 bases left in between. Germline lookup yields CDR1 ENHRY and CDR2 SYGVKD.